Following are 16 T cell receptor beta chains from one sample sequenced in a study of blood T cell repertoires in COVID-19. Sequencing was performed with immunoSEQ multiplex PCR; in TCRdb, only in-frame clones are kept and a portion is missing. The table has about 250,000 clones, roughly four fifths seen once. The sequencing sample was made of peripheral blood. These receptors were collected from a woman between 70 and 85 years old with acute or convalescent COVID-19.

The chain combines TRBV3-1 (or the pseudogene TRBV3-2) with TRBJ1-2; possible D gene TRBD1, 5 bases. CDR1 and CDR2 from the germline V gene are LGHDT and YNNKEL (reference sequence). Trimming cost V 0 bases and J 9 bases, with 20 bases left between them. The CDR3 is made up of 16 amino acids. The CDR3 loop reads CASSQEAVGGARRYTF. In nucleotides, the CDR3 is TGTGCCAGCAGCCAAGAAGCCGTTGGAGGGGCTCGGCGCTACACCTTC.

The V and J genes are TRBV19 and TRBJ2-3; 8 bases agree with TRBD2. Germline V gene sequence: CDR1 LNHDA, CDR2 SQIVND (reference sequence). The V segment lost 7 bases and the J segment 2 bases; nucleotides outside the gene matches: 8. CDR3 length equals 15 residues. The CDR3 sequence: CASTPFSGNTDTQYF. CDR3 nucleotide sequence: TGTGCCAGTACCCCGTTTAGCGGGAACACAGATACGCAGTATTTT.

This chain uses TRBV3-1 (or the pseudogene TRBV3-2) with TRBJ2-1; 9 bases map to TRBD2. The ends lost 3 bases at V and 10 bases at J; junction bases unmatched: 4. Looked up from germline, CDR1 is LGHDT and CDR2 is YNNKEL (reference sequence). This CDR3 region has 13 residues. The CDR3 here is CASSQGLAKEQFF. The CDR3 DNA reads TGTGCCAGCAGCCAGGGACTAGCCAAAGAGCAGTTCTTC.

The chain is built from TRBV20-1 and TRBJ1-2; 7 bases agree with TRBD1. The CDR3 contains 11 residues. V trimming: 7 bases; J trimming: 6 bases; junction bases outside the gene matches: 5. Germline V gene data show CDR1 as DFQATT and CDR2 as SNEGSKA (reference sequence). CDR3 region: CSVEQGNGYTF. Written as DNA, the CDR3 is TGCAGTGTTGAACAGGGGAATGGCTACACCTTC.

The chain carries TRBV7-2 and TRBJ1-1, with D perhaps TRBD1 (6 bases). From germline, CDR1 is SGHTA and CDR2 FQGNSA. The CDR3 is 15 amino acids. With 0 bases removed from V and 4 bases from J, the gap between germline ends came to 12 bases. CDR3: CASSLAFDRITEAFF. The CDR3 DNA reads TGTGCCAGCAGCTTAGCGTTCGACAGGATCACTGAAGCTTTCTTT.

This chain uses TRBV7-9 with TRBJ2-7, with D maybe TRBD1 (6 bases). Per germline, CDR1 SEHNR and CDR2 FQNEAQ (reference sequence). The ends were cut back, 4 bases at V and 3 bases at J, with 13 bases in the middle. The CDR3 loop spans 14 amino acids. The CDR3: CASSSGQHIYEQYF. CDR3 nucleotides: TGTGCCAGCAGCTCAGGACAGCACATCTACGAGCAGTACTTC.

The rearrangement links TRBV3-1 (or the pseudogene TRBV3-2) to TRBJ1-6; 8 nucleotides agree with TRBD1. CDR3 size: 16 residues. V was pared by 0 bases and J by 4 bases, with 2 bases of the junction left unmatched. In germline, CDR1 is LGHDT, CDR2 YNNKEL (reference sequence). The CDR3 is CASSQEWDRYNSPLHF. The CDR3 DNA follows: TGTGCCAGCAGCCAAGAGTGGGACAGGTATAATTCACCCCTCCACTTT.

The chain has TRBV5-1 and TRBJ2-2, with 8 bases identical to TRBD2. V shed 4 bases, J shed 5 bases, and the junction held 16 bases outside the gene matches. The germline V gene has CDR1 SGHRS and CDR2 YFSETQ. The CDR3 is 18 residues long. In nucleotides, the CDR3 is TGCGCCAGCAGCCCGTCCGGTGGCGGGGGGCTCAGGACCGGGGAGCTGTTTTTT. Protein product: CASSPSGGGGLRTGELFF.

The CDR3 loop reads CASSPDINYGYTF. The CDR3 DNA is TGTGCCAGCAGCCCGGACATAAACTATGGCTACACCTTC. The chain recombines TRBV5-6 with TRBJ1-2; D is perhaps TRBD1 (5 bases). The CDR3 totals 13 residues. From germline, CDR1 is SGHDT and CDR2 YYEEEE. V was pared by 4 bases and J by 2 bases, with 9 bases between.

The chain combines TRBV6-5 with TRBJ1-1, with 11 bases matching TRBD1. J gave up 5 bases and V 2 bases, and 4 bases lay outside the gene matches. Germline V gene data show CDR1 as MNHEY and CDR2 as SVGAGI. This CDR3 contains 15 residues. The CDR3 sequence: CASSYPGTGGTEAFF. CDR3 in DNA: TGTGCCAGCAGTTACCCCGGGACAGGGGGGACTGAAGCTTTCTTT.

The chain uses TRBV18 and TRBJ2-5; the D gene is possibly TRBD1 (9 bases). The CDR3 sequence is 16 residues long. Trimming left V 2 bases short and J 4 bases short, with 17 bases between. CDR1 KGHSH and CDR2 LQKENI come from the germline V gene. CDR3 sequence: CASSPIAGQGGETQYF. CDR3 nucleotides: TGTGCCAGCTCACCAATAGCGGGACAGGGAGGAGAGACCCAGTACTTC.

The rearrangement uses TRBV6-2 or TRBV6-3 and TRBJ2-7, with 9 positions matching TRBD1. The length of the CDR3 is 15 residues. The germline CDR1 and CDR2 sequences are MNHEY and SVGEGT. V shed 4 bases and J 4 bases; nucleotides not matched to a gene: 8. CDR3 region: CASSFRDRDLYEQYF. DNA for the CDR3: TGTGCCAGCAGTTTCCGGGACAGGGACCTATACGAGCAGTACTTC.

This clone was counted only a few times. The chain recombines TRBV28 with TRBJ2-5; 7 bases are shared with TRBD2. Germline CDR1 MDHEN, CDR2 SYDVKM. This CDR3 contains 13 residues. Losses at the gene ends were 8 bases for V and 4 bases for J; bases not matched to a gene: 7. CDR3 in DNA: TGTGCCAGCGGGTCTTGGGGGGGAGAGACCCAGTACTTC. Translated, it gives CASGSWGGETQYF.

The chain has TRBV27 and TRBJ1-6; perhaps TRBD1 as D (5 bases). CDR3 length: 15 amino acids. Looked up from germline, CDR1 is MNHEY and CDR2 is SMNVEV (reference sequence). Trimming left V 8 bases short and J 4 bases short, with 15 bases between. CDR3 DNA: TGTGCCAGCCAGGAGATGACAGTATATAATTCACCCCTCCACTTT. Amino acid sequence: CASQEMTVYNSPLHF.

This chain links TRBV4-1 with TRBJ2-2; 7 bases align to TRBD1. Trimming took 1 base from V and 7 from J; bases not matched to a gene: 6. Germline values: CDR1 MGHRA, CDR2 YSYEKL. The CDR3 contains 15 residues. The CDR3 spells CASSQVDRVGGELFF. The CDR3 DNA follows: TGCGCCAGCAGCCAAGTCGACAGGGTTGGCGGGGAGCTGTTTTTT.

J is TRBJ1-6 and V is TRBV7-2, with TRBD1 identical over 8 bases. The CDR3 length is 15 residues. Germline V lookup: CDR1 SGHTA, CDR2 FQGNSA. Trimming removed 2 bases from V and 6 bases from J; junction bases left unmatched: 3. This chain's CDR3 is CASSLQGALNSPLHF. In nucleotides, the CDR3 is TGTGCCAGCAGCTTACAGGGGGCGCTTAATTCACCCCTCCACTTT.